The sample holds many counts of the clone carrying this T cell receptor (beta chain). The sample comes from a study of Graves' ophthalmopathy and Graves' hyperthyroidism. The CDR3 consists of 14 residues. Germline V gene sequence: CDR1 MNHNS, CDR2 SASEGT. Trimming shortened V by 3 bases and J by 8 bases, and 16 bases separated the two germline ends. Amplification from RNA transcripts yielded the TCR beta CDR3 regions. HTBI primers served in a first-round RT-PCR, which a second-round multiplex PCR followed. TCRdb reanalysed the multiplex PCR reads using MiXCR and keeps one entry per CDR3 protein. This sample has fewer than 650,000 distinct CDR3 sequences, with about 20% found just once.

This receptor was obtained from a woman in her late teens or twenties with stable Graves' hyperthyroidism. Some clones in this sample may be carry-over from other donors' samples. Sequencing input: peripheral blood. V gene TRBV6-1 combines with J gene TRBJ1-2, with D perhaps matching TRBD1 (5 bases). The CDR3 protein is CASSDPGRAEGYTF. CDR3 nucleotides: TGTGCCAGCAGTGACCCCGGCAGGGCGGAGGGCTACACCTTC.